One sample yielded the 20 T cell receptor beta chains listed below, sequenced in a study of shared clonotypes between healthy human individuals. Sequencing was performed with immunoSEQ multiplex PCR; in TCRdb, only in-frame clones are kept and a portion is missing. The sample lists about 2 million clones, roughly 94% seen once, with approximately 0.13% in the top ten. The specimen sequenced was naive CD4+ T cells sorted from blood. Regarding subset: CD45RA+ positively selected. These TCRs come from a man in his late teens or twenties in good health.

The chain has TRBV30 and TRBJ1-2; D gene unclear. The CDR3 is 15 residues long. Germline V gene data show CDR1 as GTSNPN and CDR2 as SVGIG (reference sequence). Trimming took 2 bases from V and 2 from J, leaving 15 bases between them. DNA of the CDR3: TGTGCCTGGAGTCTGAGGGTTGCGACCAACTATGGCTACACCTTC. Translated, it gives CAWSLRVATNYGYTF.

This chain links TRBV5-1 with TRBJ2-7; 11 nucleotides align to TRBD2. Germline V lookup: CDR1 SGHRS, CDR2 YFSETQ. There are 16 residues in the CDR3. V shed 0 bases and J 5 bases; nucleotides not matched to a gene: 7. CDR3 sequence: CASSLGTSGSSDEQYF. The CDR3 nucleotides are TGCGCCAGCAGCTTGGGGACTAGCGGGTCCAGCGACGAGCAGTACTTC.

The chain joins TRBV5-4 to TRBJ2-5; the match to TRBD1 covers 7 bases. Germline CDR1 SGHNT, CDR2 YYREEE (reference sequence). V lost 4 bases, J lost 4 bases, and 7 bases stayed unmatched. CDR3 length equals 14 residues. CDR3 region: CASSNTGVRETQYF. The CDR3 region has the DNA TGTGCCAGCAGCAATACAGGGGTGCGAGAGACCCAGTACTTC.

The rearrangement links TRBV19 to TRBJ1-5, with a possible D match to TRBD1 (6 bases). V was clipped by 5 bases and J by 6 bases, with 20 bases between them. The germline V gene has CDR1 LNHDA and CDR2 SQIVND (reference sequence). The CDR3 covers 16 residues. Here the CDR3 DNA reads TGTGCCAGTAGTCTCTTACAGGGCGGATCGGGTCAGCCCCAGCATTTT. This encodes CASSLLQGGSGQPQHF.

The J gene is TRBJ2-3, the V gene TRBV5-1; 8 bases map to TRBD2. The CDR3 consists of 15 residues. V was pared by 4 bases and J by 5 bases, with 9 bases of the junction left unmatched. Germline V lookup: CDR1 SGHRS, CDR2 YFSETQ. For the CDR3, the DNA is TGCGCCAGCAGCCCCCCGGGGGGGGGCCAAGATACGCAGTATTTT. Its translation is CASSPPGGGQDTQYF. The whole variable domain, filled in from reference TRBV5-1 and TRBJ2-3, reads KAGVTQTPRYLIKTRGQQVTLSCSPISGHRSVSWYQQTPGQGLQFLFEYFSETQRNKGNFPGRFSGRQFSNSRSEMNVSTLELGDSALYLCASSPPGGGQDTQYFGPGTRLTVL.

V is TRBV29-1 and J is TRBJ1-4; 9 positions match TRBD1. This CDR3 contains 14 residues. CDR1 and CDR2 from the germline V gene are SQVTM and ANQGSEA. V lost 6 bases and J lost 5; bases outside the gene matches: 7. The chain's CDR3 is CSVEKTGGNEKLFF. The CDR3 DNA reads as TGCAGCGTAGAGAAGACAGGGGGAAATGAAAAACTGTTTTTT. The full variable domain, its missing parts supplied by reference TRBV29-1 and TRBJ1-4, is SAVISQKPSRDICQRGTSLTIQCQVDSQVTMMFWYRQQPGQSLTLIATANQGSEATYESGFVIDKFPISRPNLTFSTLTVSNMSPEDSSIYLCSVEKTGGNEKLFFGSGTQLSVL.

This chain joins TRBV20-1 and TRBJ2-1; TRBD2 is a possible D gene (5 bases). Germline V gene sequence: CDR1 DFQATT, CDR2 SNEGSKA (reference sequence). The CDR3 has 11 residues. V was shortened by 6 bases and J by 9 bases, with 12 bases between the two germline ends. The CDR3 sequence: CSASGLIEQFF. CDR3 nucleotide sequence: TGCAGTGCATCCGGACTTATTGAGCAGTTCTTC.

The chain carries TRBV7-8 and TRBJ2-7; 10 nucleotides align to TRBD1. Germline V CDR1 and CDR2: SGHVS, FQNEAQ. The trim removed 1 base at V and 6 bases at J, leaving 6 bases unmatched. This CDR3 spans 15 amino acids. CDR3 sequence reads: CASSLGWGQGFEQYF. Here the CDR3 DNA reads TGTGCCAGCAGCTTAGGTTGGGGACAGGGGTTCGAGCAGTACTTC. Drawing the rest from reference TRBV7-8 and TRBJ2-7, the complete variable domain is GAGVSQSPRYKVAKRGQDVALRCDPISGHVSLFWYQQALGQGPEFLTYFQNEAQLDKSGLPSDRFFAERPEGSVSTLKIQRTQQEDSAVYLCASSLGWGQGFEQYFGPGTRLTVT.

The rearrangement uses TRBV27 and TRBJ1-5; 7 nucleotides agree with TRBD1. V lost 7 bases, J lost 7 bases, and 10 bases stayed unmatched. Germline lookup yields CDR1 MNHEY and CDR2 SMNVEV (reference sequence). The CDR3 runs 14 residues. CDR3 nucleotides: TGTGCCAGCAACAAGAGGGGGCAGGGGCAGCCCCAGCATTTT. Translating it yields CASNKRGQGQPQHF.

The chain couples TRBV5-1 to TRBJ2-2; 10 nucleotides match TRBD2. The CDR3 length is 16 residues. Germline loops: CDR1 SGHRS, CDR2 YFSETQ. Unmatched junction bases numbered 5, after V lost 0 bases and J lost 6 bases. The CDR3 coding sequence is TGCGCCAGCAGCTTGGCAACTAGCGGGGCGGCCGGGGAGCTGTTTTTT. Protein product: CASSLATSGAAGELFF.

The chain couples TRBV7-8 to TRBJ1-2; D is unresolved. Looked up from germline, CDR1 is SGHVS and CDR2 is FQNEAQ. V gave up 1 base and J gave up 4 bases, with 10 bases separating them. The CDR3 extends over 14 amino acids. DNA of the CDR3: TGTGCCAGCAGCTTAGAGTGGCAGTCCTATGGCTACACCTTC. It specifies CASSLEWQSYGYTF.

The chain couples TRBV4-3 to TRBJ2-1, with D maybe TRBD2 (5 bases). V lost 4 bases and J 0 bases, leaving 7 bases between the germline ends. CDR1 LGHNA and CDR2 YSLEER come from the germline V gene. CDR3 length: 14 residues. CDR3 DNA sequence: TGCGCCAGCAGCCCTGGGAGCTCCTACAATGAGCAGTTCTTC. This encodes CASSPGSSYNEQFF.

This clone was detected many times. The chain combines TRBV5-1 with TRBJ2-7, with a tentative D call TRBD1 (7 bases). Trimming stripped 4 bases from V and 2 bases from J, with 16 bases between. This CDR3 contains 15 residues. The germline V gene encodes CDR1 SGHRS and CDR2 YFSETQ. The chain's CDR3 is CASSAGQIDAYEQYF. Written as DNA, the CDR3 is TGCGCCAGCAGCGCGGGACAGATTGATGCCTACGAGCAGTACTTC.

This rearrangement joins TRBV10-3 to TRBJ2-1, with 12 positions matching TRBD2. The CDR3 loop spans 13 amino acids. The V gene end was trimmed by 7 bases and the J gene end by 9 bases; junction bases not matched to a gene: 4. Germline V gene data show CDR1 as ENHRY and CDR2 as SYGVKD. CDR3 in amino acids: CAITPTSGGEQFF. CDR3 DNA sequence: TGTGCCATCACCCCGACTAGCGGGGGTGAGCAGTTCTTC.

This clone has a single count. The chain recombines TRBV30 with TRBJ2-7; D is unclear. Trimming took 5 bases from V and 2 from J, leaving 10 bases between them. CDR1 is GTSNPN, CDR2 SVGIG, per germline (reference sequence). The CDR3 contains 12 residues. CDR3 sequence reads: CAWGRPPYEQYF. Written as DNA, the CDR3 is TGTGCCTGGGGCCGACCCCCCTACGAGCAGTACTTC.

V and J are TRBV12-5 and TRBJ2-7, with 14 bases matching TRBD2. J was trimmed by 4 bases and V by 2 bases; bases with no gene match: 7. The CDR3 contains 17 residues. CDR1 LGHNT and CDR2 FRNRAP come from the germline V gene. The CDR3 DNA sequence: TGTGCTAGTGGTTTGACAGGGACTAGCGGGAGTAGGTACGAGCAGTACTTC. Translating gives CASGLTGTSGSRYEQYF.

This rearrangement joins TRBV2 to TRBJ1-5; D possibly corresponds to TRBD1 (5 bases). Trimming left V 8 bases short and J 3 bases short, with 11 bases between. Germline CDR1 is SNHLY and CDR2 is FYNNEI. The CDR3 length is 13 residues. CDR3 amino acids: CASGREYNQPQHF. The CDR3, as DNA: TGTGCCAGCGGCAGGGAGTACAATCAGCCCCAGCATTTT.

The genes are TRBV9 and TRBJ2-1; D perhaps matches TRBD2 (6 bases). CDR1 and CDR2 (germline): SGDLS, YYNGEE. Trimming removed 1 base from V and 5 bases from J, with 13 bases in between. The length of the CDR3 is 15 residues. The chain's CDR3 is CASSVKGTFHNEQFF. The CDR3 nucleotides read TGTGCCAGCAGCGTAAAAGGGACTTTCCACAATGAGCAGTTCTTC.

This chain links TRBV2 with TRBJ2-2; 13 nucleotides match TRBD2. The germline CDR1 and CDR2 sequences are SNHLY and FYNNEI. The CDR3 runs 17 residues. With 3 bases clipped from V and 6 bases from J, the junction kept 7 bases outside the gene matches. The DNA for the CDR3 is TGTGCCAGCAGTGATGGGACTAGCGGGATATCTTCCGGGGAGCTGTTTTTT. Amino acid sequence: CASSDGTSGISSGELFF. Complete variable domain (other parts from reference TRBV2 and TRBJ2-2): EPEVTQTPSHQVTQMGQEVILRCVPISNHLYFYWYRQILGQKVEFLVSFYNNEISEKSEIFDDQFSVERPDGSNFTLKIRSTKLEDSAMYFCASSDGTSGISSGELFFGEGSRLTVL.

The genes are TRBV11-1 and TRBJ2-1; no clear D. V gave up 2 bases and J gave up 5 bases, with 7 bases separating them. CDR1 is SGHAT, CDR2 FQDESV, per germline (reference sequence). The CDR3 covers 13 residues. DNA for the CDR3: TGTGCCAGCAGCTTATCACTAAACAATGAGCAGTTCTTC. This translates into CASSLSLNNEQFF.